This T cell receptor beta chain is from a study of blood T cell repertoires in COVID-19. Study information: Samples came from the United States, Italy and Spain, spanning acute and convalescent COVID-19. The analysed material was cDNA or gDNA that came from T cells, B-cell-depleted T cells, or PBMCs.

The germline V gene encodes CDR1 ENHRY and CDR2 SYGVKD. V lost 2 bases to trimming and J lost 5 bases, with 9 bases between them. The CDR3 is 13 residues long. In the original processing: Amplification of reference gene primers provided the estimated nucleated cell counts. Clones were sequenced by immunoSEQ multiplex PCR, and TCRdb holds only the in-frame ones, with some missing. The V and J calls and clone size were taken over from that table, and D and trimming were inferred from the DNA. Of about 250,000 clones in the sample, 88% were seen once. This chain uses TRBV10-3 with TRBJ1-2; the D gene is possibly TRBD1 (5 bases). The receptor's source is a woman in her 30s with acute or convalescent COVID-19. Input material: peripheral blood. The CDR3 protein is CAISERQGYGYTF. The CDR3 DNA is TGTGCCATCAGTGAGCGGCAGGGTTATGGCTACACCTTC.